Listed here is a single T cell receptor beta chain. Its antigen is currently unknown. This specimen comes from a study of early T cells in non-severe SARS-CoV-2 infection. Study results and caveats: CD4 and private specificities were missed by VDJdb matching, which favored anti-spike CD8 responses.

MiXCR, applied by TCRdb to the 5' RACE reads, yields one record per CDR3 protein. The sample lists 75,000 to 80,000 distinct CDR3 sequences; about 16% were seen once. The CDR3 extends over 14 amino acids. V was clipped by 2 bases and J by 0 bases, with 8 bases between them. Germline V gives CDR1 SGHTA, CDR2 FQGNSA. Input material: whole blood. The chain carries TRBV7-2 and TRBJ2-7; the D is unclear. The receptor's source is an adult who was a healthcare worker with PCR-confirmed SARS-CoV-2 infection or an uninfected control (not recorded which). Written as DNA, the CDR3 is TGTGCCAGCAGCTTAAGCTGGACCTCCTACGAGCAGTACTTC. Amino acids: CASSLSWTSYEQYF.